This TCR beta chain was documented in a study of prognosis after radiotherapy for stage I lung cancer. Study details: Roughly seven patients presented with squamous cell carcinoma, about 12 with adenocarcinoma.

This CDR3 region has 15 residues. Germline V gene sequence: CDR1 MNHEY, CDR2 SVGEGT. Notes on this clonotype: One base separates it from a far larger clone, so it is likely a read error.

From genomic DNA, TCR beta CDR3 was amplified by two-round multiplex PCR. Primers specific to each TRBV and TRBJ gene were used in first-round PCR. TCRdb fed the multiplex PCR reads into MiXCR, producing one record per CDR3 protein. The sample holds fewer than 40,000 distinct CDR3 sequences, under 40% seen once. The sequences come from PBMCs, collected before or after stereotactic body radiation therapy (not recorded which). The clonotype was recovered from a donor aged 50 or older with non-small cell lung cancer. The V gene is TRBV6-2 or TRBV6-3, the J gene TRBJ2-2; D unclear. In DNA, the CDR3 is TGTGCCAGCATTTACAACGACCCAGACACCGGGGAGCTGTTTTTT. It yields the protein CASIYNDPDTGELFF.